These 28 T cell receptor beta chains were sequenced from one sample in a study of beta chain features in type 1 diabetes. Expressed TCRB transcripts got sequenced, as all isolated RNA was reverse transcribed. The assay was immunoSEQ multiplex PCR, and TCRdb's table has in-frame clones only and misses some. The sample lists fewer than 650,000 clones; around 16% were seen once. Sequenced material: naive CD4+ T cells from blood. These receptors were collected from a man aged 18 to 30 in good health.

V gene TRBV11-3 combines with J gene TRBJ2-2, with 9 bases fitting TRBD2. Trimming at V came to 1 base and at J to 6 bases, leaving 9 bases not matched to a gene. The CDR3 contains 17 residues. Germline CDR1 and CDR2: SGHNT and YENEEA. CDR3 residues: CASSLGPTSGLAGELFF. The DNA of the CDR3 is TGTGCCAGCAGCTTAGGCCCCACTAGCGGGCTCGCCGGGGAGCTGTTTTTT.

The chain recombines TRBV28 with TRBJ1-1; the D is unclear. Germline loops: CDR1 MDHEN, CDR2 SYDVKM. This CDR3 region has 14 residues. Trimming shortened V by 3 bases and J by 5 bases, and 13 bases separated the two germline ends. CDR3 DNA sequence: TGTGCCAGCAGTTTCCCACCAGAGCAAACTGAAGCTTTCTTT. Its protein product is CASSFPPEQTEAFF.

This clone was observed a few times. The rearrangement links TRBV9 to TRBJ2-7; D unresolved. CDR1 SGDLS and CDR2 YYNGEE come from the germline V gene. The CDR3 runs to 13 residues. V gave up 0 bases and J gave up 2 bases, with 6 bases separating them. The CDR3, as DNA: TGTGCCAGCAGCGTAGATCGCACCTACGAGCAGTACTTC. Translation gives CASSVDRTYEQYF.

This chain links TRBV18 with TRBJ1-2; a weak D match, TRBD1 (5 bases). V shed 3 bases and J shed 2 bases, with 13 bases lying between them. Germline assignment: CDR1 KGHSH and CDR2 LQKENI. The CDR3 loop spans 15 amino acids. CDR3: CASSPSNQGNYGYTF. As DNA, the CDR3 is TGTGCCAGCTCACCTTCAAACCAGGGAAACTATGGCTACACCTTC.

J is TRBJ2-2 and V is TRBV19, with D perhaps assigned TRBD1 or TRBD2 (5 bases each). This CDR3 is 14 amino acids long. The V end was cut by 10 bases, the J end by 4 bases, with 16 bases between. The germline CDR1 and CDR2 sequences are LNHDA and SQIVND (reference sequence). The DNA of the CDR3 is TGTGCCACACATGCGGGCAGGGCCACCGGGGAGCTGTTTTTT. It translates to CATHAGRATGELFF.

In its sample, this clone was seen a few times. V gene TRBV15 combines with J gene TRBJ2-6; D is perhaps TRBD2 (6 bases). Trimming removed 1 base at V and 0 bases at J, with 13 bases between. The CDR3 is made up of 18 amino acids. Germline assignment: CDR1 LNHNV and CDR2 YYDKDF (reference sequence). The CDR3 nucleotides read TGTGCCACCAGCAGAGCGGGACGGAGGGGCTCTGGGGCCAACGTCCTGACTTTC. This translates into CATSRAGRRGSGANVLTF.

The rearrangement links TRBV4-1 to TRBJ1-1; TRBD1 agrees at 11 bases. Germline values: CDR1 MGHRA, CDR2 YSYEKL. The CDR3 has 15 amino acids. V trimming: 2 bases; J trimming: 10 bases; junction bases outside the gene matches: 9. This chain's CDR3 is CASSQRRTGGAGAFF. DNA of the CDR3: TGCGCCAGCAGCCAAAGACGGACAGGGGGCGCAGGAGCTTTCTTT.

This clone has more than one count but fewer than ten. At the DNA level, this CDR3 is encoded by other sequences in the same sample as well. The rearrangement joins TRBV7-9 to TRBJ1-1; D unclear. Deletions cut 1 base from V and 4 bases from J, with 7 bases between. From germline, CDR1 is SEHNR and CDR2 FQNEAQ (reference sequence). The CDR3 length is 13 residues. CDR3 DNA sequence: TGTGCCAGCAGCTTAGTCCCCAGCACTGAAGCTTTCTTT. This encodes CASSLVPSTEAFF. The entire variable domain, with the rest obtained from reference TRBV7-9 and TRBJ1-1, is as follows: DTGVSQNPRHKITKRGQNVTFRCDPISEHNRLYWYRQTLGQGPEFLTYFQNEAQLEKSRLLSDRFSAERPKGSFSTLEIQRTEQGDSAMYLCASSLVPSTEAFFGQGTRLTVV.

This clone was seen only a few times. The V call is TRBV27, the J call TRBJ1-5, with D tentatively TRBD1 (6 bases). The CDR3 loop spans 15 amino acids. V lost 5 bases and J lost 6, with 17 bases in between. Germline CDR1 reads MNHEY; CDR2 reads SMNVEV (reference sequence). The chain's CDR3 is CASSGSQGHGQPQHF. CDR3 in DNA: TGTGCCAGCAGTGGATCACAGGGCCATGGTCAGCCCCAGCATTTT.

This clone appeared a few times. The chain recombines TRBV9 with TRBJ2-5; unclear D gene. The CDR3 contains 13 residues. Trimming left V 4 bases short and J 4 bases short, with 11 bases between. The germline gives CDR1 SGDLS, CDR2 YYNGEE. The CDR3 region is CASSPRVGETQYF. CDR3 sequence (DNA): TGTGCCAGCAGCCCCAGAGTGGGAGAGACCCAGTACTTC.

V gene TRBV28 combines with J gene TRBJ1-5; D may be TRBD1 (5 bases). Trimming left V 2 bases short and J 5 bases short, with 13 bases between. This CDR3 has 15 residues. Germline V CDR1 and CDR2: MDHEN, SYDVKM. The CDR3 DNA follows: TGTGCCAGCAGTTTACTGGGTAAAGGGGATCAGCCCCAGCATTTT. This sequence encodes CASSLLGKGDQPQHF. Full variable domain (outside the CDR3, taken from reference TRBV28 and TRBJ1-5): DVKVTQSSRYLVKRTGEKVFLECVQDMDHENMFWYRQDPGLGLRLIYFSYDVKMKEKGDIPEGYSVSREKKERFSLILESASTNQTSMYLCASSLLGKGDQPQHFGDGTRLSIL.

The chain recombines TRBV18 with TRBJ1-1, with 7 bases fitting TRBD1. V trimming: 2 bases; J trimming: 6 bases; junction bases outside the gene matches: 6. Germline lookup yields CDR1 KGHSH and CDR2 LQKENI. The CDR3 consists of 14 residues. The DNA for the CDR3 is TGTGCCAGCTCACCAGACAGGGCCCAGGCTGAAGCTTTCTTT. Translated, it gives CASSPDRAQAEAFF. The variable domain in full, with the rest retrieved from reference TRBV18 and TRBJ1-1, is NAGVMQNPRHLVRRRGQEARLRCSPMKGHSHVYWYRQLPEEGLKFMVYLQKENIIDESGMPKERFSAEFPKEGPSILRIQQVVRGDSAAYFCASSPDRAQAEAFFGQGTRLTVV.

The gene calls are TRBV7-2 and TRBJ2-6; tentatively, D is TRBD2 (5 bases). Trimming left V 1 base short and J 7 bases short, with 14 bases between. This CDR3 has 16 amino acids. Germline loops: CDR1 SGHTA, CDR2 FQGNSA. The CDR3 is CASSLVLRGSANVLTF. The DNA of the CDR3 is TGTGCCAGCAGCTTAGTCCTCCGGGGAAGTGCCAACGTCCTGACTTTC.

CDR3 sequence reads: CAIMGSGQETQYF. CDR3 coding DNA: TGTGCCATCATGGGTAGCGGACAAGAGACCCAGTACTTC. The chain carries TRBV10-3 and TRBJ2-5; D is perhaps TRBD2 (6 bases). CDR1 and CDR2 (germline): ENHRY, SYGVKD. This CDR3 comprises 13 residues. V was shortened by 7 bases and J by 2 bases, with 11 bases between the two germline ends.

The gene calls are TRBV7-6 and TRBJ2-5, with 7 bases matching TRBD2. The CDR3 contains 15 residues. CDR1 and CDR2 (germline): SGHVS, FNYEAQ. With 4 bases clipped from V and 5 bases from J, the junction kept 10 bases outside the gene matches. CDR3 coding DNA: TGTGCCAGCAGCTATATACCGGGGGGAGGGGAGACCCAGTACTTC. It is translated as CASSYIPGGGETQYF.

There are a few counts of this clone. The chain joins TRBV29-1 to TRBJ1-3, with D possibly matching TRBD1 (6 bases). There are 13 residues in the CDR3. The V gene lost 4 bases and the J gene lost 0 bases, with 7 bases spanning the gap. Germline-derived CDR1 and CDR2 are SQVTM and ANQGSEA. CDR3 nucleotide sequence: TGCAGCGTTGGGGGGCACTCTGGAAACACCATATATTTT. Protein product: CSVGGHSGNTIYF.

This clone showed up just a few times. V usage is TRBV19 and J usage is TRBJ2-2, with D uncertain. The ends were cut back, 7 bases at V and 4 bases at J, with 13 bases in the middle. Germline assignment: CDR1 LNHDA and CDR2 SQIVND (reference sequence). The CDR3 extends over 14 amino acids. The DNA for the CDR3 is TGTGCCAGTATGACCCGAGCTCCCACCGGGGAGCTGTTTTTT. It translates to CASMTRAPTGELFF.

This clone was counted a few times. CDR3 coding DNA: TGCGCCAGCAGCGAGGGACTATCCGGGGAGCTGTTTTTT. Encoded protein: CASSEGLSGELFF. The chain links TRBV5-1 to TRBJ2-2; 7 bases map to TRBD2. J lost 6 bases, V lost 4 bases, and 3 bases had no gene match. CDR3 length: 13 residues. Per germline, CDR1 SGHRS and CDR2 YFSETQ.

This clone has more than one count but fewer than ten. The DNA of the CDR3 is TGTGCCTGGAGTCGGACTCAAGGGCAGTACTTC. Protein product: CAWSRTQGQYF. This rearrangement joins TRBV30 to TRBJ2-7, with D possibly TRBD2 on 5 matching bases. CDR1 and CDR2 from the germline V gene are GTSNPN and SVGIG (reference sequence). The length of the CDR3 is 11 residues. V dropped 2 bases and J dropped 9 bases, with 11 bases sitting between them.

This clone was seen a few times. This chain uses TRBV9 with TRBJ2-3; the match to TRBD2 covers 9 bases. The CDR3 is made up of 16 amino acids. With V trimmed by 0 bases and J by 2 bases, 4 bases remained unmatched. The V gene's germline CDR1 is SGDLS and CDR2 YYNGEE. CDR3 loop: CASSVARGGHTDTQYF. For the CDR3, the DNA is TGTGCCAGCAGCGTAGCGCGGGGGGGGCACACAGATACGCAGTATTTT.

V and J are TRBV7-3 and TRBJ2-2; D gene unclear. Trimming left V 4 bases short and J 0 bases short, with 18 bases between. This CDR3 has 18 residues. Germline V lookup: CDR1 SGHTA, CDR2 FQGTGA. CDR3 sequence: CASSSARMLITNTGELFF. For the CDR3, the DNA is TGTGCCAGCAGCTCTGCACGGATGTTGATTACGAACACCGGGGAGCTGTTTTTT. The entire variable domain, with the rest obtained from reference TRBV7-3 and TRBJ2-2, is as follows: GAGVSQTPSNKVTEKGKYVELRCDPISGHTALYWYRQSLGQGPEFLIYFQGTGAADDSGLPNDRFFAVRPEGSVSTLKIQRTERGDSAVYLCASSSARMLITNTGELFFGEGSRLTVL.

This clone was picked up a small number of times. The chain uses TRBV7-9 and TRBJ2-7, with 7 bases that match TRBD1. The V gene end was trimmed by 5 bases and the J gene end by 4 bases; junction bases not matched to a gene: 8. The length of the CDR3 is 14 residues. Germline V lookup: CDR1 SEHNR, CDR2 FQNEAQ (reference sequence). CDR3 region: CASSPSDRYYEQYF. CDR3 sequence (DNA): TGTGCCAGCAGCCCCTCGGACAGGTATTACGAGCAGTACTTC.

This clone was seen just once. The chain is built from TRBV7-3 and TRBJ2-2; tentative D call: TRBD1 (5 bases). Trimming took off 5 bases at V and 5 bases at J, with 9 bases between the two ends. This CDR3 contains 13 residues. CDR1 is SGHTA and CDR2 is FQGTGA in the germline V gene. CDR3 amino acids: CASSTGVTGELFF. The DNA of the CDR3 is TGTGCCAGCAGCACAGGAGTGACCGGGGAGCTGTTTTTT.

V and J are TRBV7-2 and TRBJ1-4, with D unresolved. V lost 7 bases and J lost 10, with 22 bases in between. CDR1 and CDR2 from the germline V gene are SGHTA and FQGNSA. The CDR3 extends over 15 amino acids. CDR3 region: CASNRDGPFLAKLFF. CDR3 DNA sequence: TGTGCCAGCAACCGCGACGGACCCTTTTTAGCAAAACTGTTTTTT.

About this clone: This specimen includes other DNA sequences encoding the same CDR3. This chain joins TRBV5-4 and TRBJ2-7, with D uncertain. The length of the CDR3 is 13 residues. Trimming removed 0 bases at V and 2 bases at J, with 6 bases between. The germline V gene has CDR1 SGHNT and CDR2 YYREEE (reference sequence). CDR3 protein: CASSLEATYEQYF. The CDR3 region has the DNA TGTGCCAGCAGCTTGGAGGCGACCTACGAGCAGTACTTC.

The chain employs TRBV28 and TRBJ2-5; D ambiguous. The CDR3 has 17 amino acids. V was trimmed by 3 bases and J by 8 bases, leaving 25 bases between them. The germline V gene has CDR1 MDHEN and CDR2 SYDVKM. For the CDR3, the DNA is TGTGCCAGCAGTTTTACCTCCGGGTCCATGTCCAAGAACACCCAGTACTTC. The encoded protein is CASSFTSGSMSKNTQYF. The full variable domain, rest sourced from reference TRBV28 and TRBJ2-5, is DVKVTQSSRYLVKRTGEKVFLECVQDMDHENMFWYRQDPGLGLRLIYFSYDVKMKEKGDIPEGYSVSREKKERFSLILESASTNQTSMYLCASSFTSGSMSKNTQYFGPGTRLLVL.

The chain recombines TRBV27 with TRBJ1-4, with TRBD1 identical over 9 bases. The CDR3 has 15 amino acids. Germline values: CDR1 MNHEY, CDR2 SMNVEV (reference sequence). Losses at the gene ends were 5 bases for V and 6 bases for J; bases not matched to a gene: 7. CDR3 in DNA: TGTGCCAGCAGTCTCCGGACAGGGGTGGATGAAAAACTGTTTTTT. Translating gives CASSLRTGVDEKLFF.

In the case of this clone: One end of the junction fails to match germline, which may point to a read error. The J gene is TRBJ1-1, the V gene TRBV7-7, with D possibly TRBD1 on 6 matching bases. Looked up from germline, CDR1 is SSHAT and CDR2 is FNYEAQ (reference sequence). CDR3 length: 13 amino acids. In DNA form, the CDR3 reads TGTGCTAGCAGCCGCATGACAGGTACTGAAGCTTTCTTT. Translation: CASSRMTGTEAFF.